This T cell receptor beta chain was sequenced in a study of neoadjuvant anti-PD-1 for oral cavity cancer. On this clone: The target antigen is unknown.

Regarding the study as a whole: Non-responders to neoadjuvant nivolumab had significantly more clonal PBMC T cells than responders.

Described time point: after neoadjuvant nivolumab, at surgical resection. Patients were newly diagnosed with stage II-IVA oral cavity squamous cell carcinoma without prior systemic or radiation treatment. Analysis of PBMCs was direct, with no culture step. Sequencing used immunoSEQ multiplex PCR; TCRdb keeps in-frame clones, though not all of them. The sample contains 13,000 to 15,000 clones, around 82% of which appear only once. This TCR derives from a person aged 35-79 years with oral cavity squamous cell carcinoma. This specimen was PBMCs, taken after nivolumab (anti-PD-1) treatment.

CDR3 nucleotides: TGTGCCAGTAGTATTCAGGGAGTCACTGAAGCTTTCTTT. Protein: CASSIQGVTEAFF. This chain uses TRBV19 with TRBJ1-1, with a possible D match to TRBD1 (5 bases). V dropped 3 bases and J dropped 4 bases, with 9 bases sitting between them. The CDR3 runs 13 residues. Germline lookup yields CDR1 LNHDA and CDR2 SQIVND (reference sequence).